Each of the 5 T cell receptor beta chains below was sequenced from the same sample in a study of graft-versus-host responses after intestinal transplantation. Sequencing used immunoSEQ multiplex PCR; TCRdb keeps in-frame clones, though not all of them. The profile shows 96,000 or so clones, 90% to 95% of them singletons. Antigens of these TCRs are unknown. The input for sequencing was unstimulated CD4+ T cells sorted from spleen or lymph node cells, taken before intestinal transplant. The receptors originated from a human donor who received an intestinal transplant.

This chain joins TRBV9 and TRBJ1-3; D not certain. The CDR3 has 16 residues. Germline lookup yields CDR1 SGDLS and CDR2 YYNGEE. With 4 bases removed from V and 0 bases from J, the gap between germline ends came to 14 bases. CDR3 in amino acids: CASSPSPVPSGNTIYF. As DNA, the CDR3 is TGTGCCAGCAGCCCCTCCCCAGTTCCCTCTGGAAACACCATATATTTT.

This clone was observed a single time. In DNA, the CDR3 is TGTGCCAGCAGCCCCCGAGGACAGGGAACCGGAAACACCATATATTTT. Its translation: CASSPRGQGTGNTIYF. The chain recombines TRBV7-9 with TRBJ1-3; 8 bases match TRBD1. V lost 5 bases to trimming and J lost 4 bases; unmatched junction nucleotides: 10. The CDR3 consists of 16 residues. Germline V gene data show CDR1 as SEHNR and CDR2 as FQNEAQ (reference sequence).

V and J are TRBV28 and TRBJ2-1; tentative D call: TRBD2 (6 bases). This CDR3 contains 12 residues. Trimming cost V 7 bases and J 5 bases, with 9 bases left between them. Germline V gene data show CDR1 as MDHEN and CDR2 as SYDVKM. The CDR3 sequence: CASIGGHNEQFF. CDR3 coding DNA: TGTGCCAGCATCGGGGGACACAATGAGCAGTTCTTC.

This chain connects TRBV19 to TRBJ2-2, with D unclear. V lost 5 bases and J 6 bases, leaving 10 bases between the germline ends. This CDR3 contains 13 residues. Per germline, CDR1 LNHDA and CDR2 SQIVND (reference sequence). The CDR3 DNA sequence: TGTGCCAGTAGTCTGGTCGGGTCCGGGGAGCTGTTTTTT. Amino acid sequence: CASSLVGSGELFF.

This clone was recorded once. The gene calls are TRBV30 and TRBJ2-4; D possibly corresponds to TRBD1 (6 bases). The CDR3 consists of 14 residues. V was pared by 4 bases and J by 1 base, with 11 bases between. CDR1 and CDR2 from the germline V gene are GTSNPN and SVGIG (reference sequence). CDR3: CAWKAQGAKNIQYF. The CDR3 DNA reads TGTGCCTGGAAGGCTCAGGGGGCCAAAAACATTCAGTACTTC.